The sequence of this TCR beta chain was determined in a study of cytomegalovirus exposure and HLA in healthy donors. Primers included in the PCR were 60 Vbeta and 13 Jbeta primers. The repertoire was sequenced with immunoSEQ multiplex PCR; TCRdb's copy has only in-frame clones and lacks some. Seen here are around 100,000 clones, 65% to 80% observed once, and the top ten hold around 5%. As to this clone: Its antigen is as yet unknown.

Whole-study results and caveats: In a later analysis, a missense DCLRE1C variant was linked to TCR beta V- and J-gene trimming. HLA allele associations emerged for around 15,000 TCR beta sequences in a later analysis, at 0.05 false discovery rate. 87-base-pair reads could not separate some V segments, including TRBV6-2 and TRBV6-3. Investigators reported 150 to 200 TCR beta chains as tied to cytomegalovirus.

V lost 1 base and J lost 8, with 17 bases in between. Germline CDR1 and CDR2: SGHTA and FQGNSA. This CDR3 has 15 amino acids. The TCR was taken from a female donor in good health and CMV-seropositive. This rearrangement joins TRBV7-2 to TRBJ1-2; tentative D call: TRBD1 (5 bases). Sequencing was done on a sample of PBMCs. CDR3 in DNA: TGTGCCAGCAGCTTAGACGCGACAGTGATGGAGGGCTACACCTTC. It yields the protein CASSLDATVMEGYTF.